The rows below give T cell receptor beta chains drawn from one sample of a study of T cell repertoires in cytomegalovirus infection. Each CDR3 protein is one row after TCRdb ran MiXCR on the reads. The table records hundreds of thousands of distinct CDR3 sequences, 22% of them present only once. Sequenced sample: CD8+ T cells from PBMCs. These receptors were obtained from a human donor in good health (CMV status not recorded). Some clones in this sample may be carry-over from other donors' samples. The CDR3 runs from the conserved cysteine through the conserved F or W. Each record gives: clone size, D gene, CDR3 length, J gene, V gene, CDR3 protein, CDR3 DNA. D genes are given only for firm matches. Expanded clones are given a class, and other clones once, few, many or no size at all.

few,TRBD2,15,TRBJ2-5,TRBV9,CASSVAGGPLETQYF,TGTGCCAGCAGCGTAGCGGGGGGGCCGTTGGAGACCCAGTACTTC
many,-,13,TRBJ2-5,TRBV7-2,CASSQGLIETQYF,TGTGCCAGCAGCCAAGGACTAATTGAGACCCAGTACTTC
few,TRBD2,18,TRBJ2-3,TRBV11-2,CASSLAVLAGDPTDTQYF,TGTGCCAGCAGCTTAGCGGTACTAGCGGGGGATCCCACAGATACGCAGTATTTT
few,TRBD2,17,TRBJ2-5,TRBV28,CASSLLTSGGGRETQYF,TGTGCCAGCAGTTTATTGACTAGCGGGGGGGGGCGAGAGACCCAGTACTTC
many,-,15,TRBJ2-1,TRBV7-8,CASSLEGTTYNEQFF,TGTGCCAGCAGCTTAGAAGGGACCACCTACAATGAGCAGTTCTTC
-,-,17,TRBJ1-4,TRBV6-5,CASSPWTETATNEKLFF,TGTGCCAGCAGTCCCTGGACAGAGACGGCAACTAATGAAAAACTGTTTTTT
-,TRBD2,16,TRBJ2-4,TRBV7-9,CASSLPPSGGGNIQYF,TGTGCCAGCAGCTTACCGCCGAGCGGGGGAGGAAACATTCAGTACTTC
-,TRBD1,15,TRBJ1-2,TRBV3-1,CASSQSVTGRYGYTF,TGTGCCAGCAGCCAAAGTGTGACAGGGCGCTATGGCTACACCTTC
few,TRBD1,14,TRBJ1-5,TRBV12-3/TRBV12-4,CASRIGGSSEPQHF,TGTGCCAGCAGGATAGGGGGCAGTTCGGAGCCCCAGCATTTT
few,-,16,TRBJ2-3,TRBV4-1,CASSQGPLVGADTQYF,TGCGCCAGCAGCCAAGGACCTCTAGTTGGGGCAGATACGCAGTATTTT
-,TRBD1,18,TRBJ1-1,TRBV15,CATSRDLFRDRGYTEAFF,TGTGCCACCAGCAGAGATCTATTTAGGGACAGGGGGTACACTGAAGCTTTCTTT
-,-,18,TRBJ1-5,TRBV2,CASSEPLGGGTLNQPQHF,TGTGCCAGCAGTGAGCCCCTAGGGGGGGGGACACTAAATCAGCCTCAGCATTTT
few,-,13,TRBJ2-3,TRBV10-3,CAISESGDLAQYF,TGTGCCATCAGTGAGTCCGGGGACCTAGCGCAGTATTTT
-,-,14,TRBJ2-5,TRBV27,CASSSTATLETQYF,TGTGCCAGCAGTTCGACAGCGACGCTGGAGACCCAGTACTTC
once,-,16,TRBJ1-3,TRBV30,CAWSPPDSSSGNTIYF,TGTGCCTGGAGCCCCCCGGACTCGAGCTCTGGAAACACCATATATTTT
-,TRBD2,16,TRBJ2-1,TRBV29-1,CSVENPAGAWYNEQFF,TGCAGCGTTGAAAACCCAGCGGGGGCCTGGTACAATGAGCAGTTCTTC
many,-,14,TRBJ1-1,TRBV27,CASGIGRMNTEAFF,TGTGCCAGCGGAATCGGACGGATGAACACTGAAGCTTTCTTT
few,-,13,TRBJ2-5,TRBV28,CASSPLAQETQYF,TGTGCCAGCAGTCCTCTAGCGCAAGAGACCCAGTACTTC
many,TRBD1,13,TRBJ1-1,TRBV7-6,CASSFDREGSAFF,TGTGCCAGCAGCTTCGACAGGGAGGGGAGTGCTTTCTTT
many,TRBD1,13,TRBJ1-2,TRBV7-9,CASSSTGEGGYTF,TGTGCCAGCAGCTCGACAGGGGAAGGAGGCTACACCTTC
many,-,20,TRBJ1-5,TRBV7-8,CASSLETGAMGTTLNQPQHF,TGTGCCAGCAGCTTAGAAACGGGAGCGATGGGTACAACCTTAAATCAGCCCCAGCATTTT
many,-,16,TRBJ2-3,TRBV7-9,CASSPGDSSSTDTQYF,TGTGCCAGCAGCCCGGGGGACAGCTCTAGCACAGATACGCAGTATTTT
-,-,14,TRBJ2-7,TRBV29-1,CSVEDKTLSYEQYF,TGCAGCGTTGAAGATAAGACCCTCTCCTACGAGCAGTACTTC
many,-,13,TRBJ2-7,TRBV20-1,CSASTGIAYEQYF,TGCAGTGCTAGTACGGGGATCGCCTACGAGCAGTACTTC
-,-,11,TRBJ2-2,TRBV30,CAWSVTGELFF,TGTGCCTGGAGTGTTACCGGGGAGCTGTTTTTT
-,TRBD1,16,TRBJ2-2,TRBV24-1,CATSESGQGYTGELFF,TGTGCCACCAGTGAGTCGGGACAGGGGTACACCGGGGAGCTGTTTTTT
many,TRBD2,16,TRBJ2-5,TRBV7-2,CASSLANWGGQETQYF,TGTGCCAGCAGCTTAGCGAATTGGGGGGGCCAAGAGACCCAGTACTTC
many,-,15,TRBJ2-7,TRBV7-2,CASSYVSRGSYEQYF,TGTGCCAGCAGCTACGTTAGCAGAGGCTCCTACGAGCAGTACTTC
-,TRBD2,18,TRBJ2-1,TRBV29-1,CGVEDPADRASGVREQFF,TGCGGCGTTGAAGACCCCGCCGACAGGGCTAGCGGGGTAAGAGAGCAGTTCTTC
many,-,15,TRBJ2-3,TRBV7-2,CASSPMTSSTDTQYF,TGTGCCAGCAGCCCTATGACCAGTAGCACAGATACGCAGTATTTT
-,-,14,TRBJ1-1,TRBV20-1,CSAFSGLSNTEAFF,TGCAGTGCTTTTTCGGGACTCTCGAACACTGAAGCTTTCTTT
many,-,16,TRBJ2-3,TRBV7-9,CASSSQARRGTDTQYF,TGTGCCAGCAGCTCCCAAGCGAGGCGGGGCACAGATACGCAGTATTTT
few,-,14,TRBJ2-7,TRBV5-1,CASSLRQGIHEQYF,TGCGCCAGCAGCTTACGGCAGGGGATCCACGAGCAGTACTTC
-,TRBD1,14,TRBJ2-3,TRBV7-4,CASSPGQHTDTQYF,TGTGCCAGCAGCCCGGGACAGCACACAGATACGCAGTATTTT
medium-sized,TRBD1,14,TRBJ2-7,TRBV10-3,CAISLRDRTYEQYF,TGTGCCATCAGCCTCCGGGACAGGACCTACGAGCAGTACTTC
-,-,12,TRBJ1-2,TRBV29-1,CSVPAGNYGYTF,TGCAGCGTCCCGGCGGGGAACTATGGCTACACCTTC